This T cell receptor beta chain stems from a study of early T cells in non-severe SARS-CoV-2 infection. Trimming pared 1 base from V and 2 bases from J, leaving 12 bases between. Germline loops: CDR1 LGHDT, CDR2 YNNKEL (reference sequence). The CDR3 is made up of 15 amino acids. From the 5' RACE reads, TCRdb called clonotypes with MiXCR, one entry per CDR3 protein. Of about 60,000 distinct CDR3 sequences detected, about 19% appear once; the ten largest clones hold approximately 15%. This TCR was recovered from an adult who was a healthcare worker with PCR-confirmed SARS-CoV-2 infection or an uninfected control (not recorded which). The material sequenced was whole blood, taken at baseline. V is TRBV3-1 and J is TRBJ2-7; no clear D gene. CDR3 sequence (DNA): TGTGCCAGCAGCCAAGTTCACACCCGACCCTACGAGCAGTACTTC. Protein product: CASSQVHTRPYEQYF.